This T cell receptor beta chain is from a study of beta chain features in type 1 diabetes. The wider study: The examined sorted cells totaled 85 million to 120 million across samples. Study findings and constraints: The question left open here concerned HLA type influencing TCRB rearrangement. Patients with type 1 diabetes carried fewer insertions and had more deletions at their VDJ junctions.

cDNA synthesis used the whole RNA isolate, giving expressed TCRB sequences. The repertoire was sequenced with immunoSEQ multiplex PCR; TCRdb's copy has only in-frame clones and lacks some. The sample holds hundreds of thousands of clones, roughly 16% seen once. Remarks on this clone: What it binds is not known.

A CD45RO/CCR7/CD25/CD127/CD95/CD27 panel sorted naive, central memory, regulatory and stem cell-like memory CD4+ cells. V gave up 2 bases and J gave up 8 bases, with 19 bases separating them. This CDR3 comprises 15 residues. In germline, CDR1 is MNHEY, CDR2 SVGAGI. The TCR originated in a woman between 18 and 30 years old in good health. This chain joins TRBV6-5 and TRBJ2-7; D is unclear. Sequencing was done on a sample of naive CD4+ T cells from blood. The CDR3: CASSYIRPFPTKQYF. The CDR3 bases are TGTGCCAGCAGTTACATCAGGCCCTTTCCTACCAAGCAGTACTTC.